The present T cell receptor (beta chain) was sequenced within a study of blood T cell repertoires in COVID-19. Profiled with immunoSEQ multiplex PCR; TCRdb holds only in-frame clones, not every one. The sample yields around 39,000 clones, around 86% seen once. Sequencing input: peripheral blood. This receptor was identified in a man in his forties or fifties with active COVID-19.

This CDR3 is CASSPPESTEAFF. CDR3 sequence (DNA): TGTGCCAGCAGCCCCCCGGAGTCCACTGAAGCTTTCTTT. The chain links TRBV3-1 (or the pseudogene TRBV3-2) to TRBJ1-1; no firm D call. The CDR3 has 13 amino acids. V was trimmed by 4 bases and J by 4 bases, leaving 10 bases between them. The germline CDR1 and CDR2 sequences are LGHDT and YNNKEL (reference sequence).